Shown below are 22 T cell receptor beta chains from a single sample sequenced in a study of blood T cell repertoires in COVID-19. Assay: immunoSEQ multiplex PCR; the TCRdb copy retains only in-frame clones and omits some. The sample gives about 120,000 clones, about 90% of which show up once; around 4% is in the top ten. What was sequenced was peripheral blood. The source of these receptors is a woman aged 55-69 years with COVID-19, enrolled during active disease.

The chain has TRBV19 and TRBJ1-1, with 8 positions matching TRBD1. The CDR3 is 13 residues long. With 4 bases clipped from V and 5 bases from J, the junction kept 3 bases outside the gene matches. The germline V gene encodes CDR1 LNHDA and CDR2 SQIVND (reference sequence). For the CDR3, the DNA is TGTGCCAGTAGTACCAACAGGGGGACTGAAGCTTTCTTT. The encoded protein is CASSTNRGTEAFF.

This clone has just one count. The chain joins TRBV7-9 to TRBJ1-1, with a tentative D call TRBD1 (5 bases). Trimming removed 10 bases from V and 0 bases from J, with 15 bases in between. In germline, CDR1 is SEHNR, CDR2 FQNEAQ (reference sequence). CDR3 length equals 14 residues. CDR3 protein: CATIKGVMNTEAFF. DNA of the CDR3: TGTGCCACCATTAAAGGGGTGATGAACACTGAAGCTTTCTTT. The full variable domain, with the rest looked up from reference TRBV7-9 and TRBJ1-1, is DTGVSQNPRHKITKRGQNVTFRCDPISEHNRLYWYRQTLGQGPEFLTYFQNEAQLEKSRLLSDRFSAERPKGSFSTLEIQRTEQGDSAMYLCATIKGVMNTEAFFGQGTRLTVV.

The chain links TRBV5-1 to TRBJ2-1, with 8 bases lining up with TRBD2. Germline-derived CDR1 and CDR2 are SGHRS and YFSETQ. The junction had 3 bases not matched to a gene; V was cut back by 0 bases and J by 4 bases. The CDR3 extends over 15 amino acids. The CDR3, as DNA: TGCGCCAGCAGCTTGGGCGGGGGGACTTACAATGAGCAGTTCTTC. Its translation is CASSLGGGTYNEQFF.

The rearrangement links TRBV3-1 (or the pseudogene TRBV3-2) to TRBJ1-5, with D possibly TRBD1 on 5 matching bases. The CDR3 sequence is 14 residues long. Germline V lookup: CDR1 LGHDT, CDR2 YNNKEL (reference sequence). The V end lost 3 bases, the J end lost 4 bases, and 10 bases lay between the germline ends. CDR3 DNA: TGTGCCAGCAGCCATCTATCAGGGAATCAGCCCCAGCATTTT. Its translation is CASSHLSGNQPQHF.

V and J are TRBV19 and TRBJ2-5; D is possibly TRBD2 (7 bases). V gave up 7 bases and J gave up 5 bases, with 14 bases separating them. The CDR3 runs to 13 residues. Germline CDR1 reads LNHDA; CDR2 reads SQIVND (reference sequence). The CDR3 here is CASTRGAGETQYF. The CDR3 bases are TGTGCCAGTACTCGGGGGGCGGGCGAGACCCAGTACTTC.

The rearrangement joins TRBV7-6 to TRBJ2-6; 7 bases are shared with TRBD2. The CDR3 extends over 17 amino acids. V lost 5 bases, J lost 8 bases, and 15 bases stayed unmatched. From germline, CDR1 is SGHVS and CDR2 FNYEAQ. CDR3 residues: CASSPRIGNGRSNVLTF. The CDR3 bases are TGTGCCAGCAGCCCTCGCATAGGCAACGGGAGGTCCAACGTCCTGACTTTC.

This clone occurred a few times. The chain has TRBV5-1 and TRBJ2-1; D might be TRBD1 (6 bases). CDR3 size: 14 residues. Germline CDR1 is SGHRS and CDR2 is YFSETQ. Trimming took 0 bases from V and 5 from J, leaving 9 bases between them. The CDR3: CASSLAGQNNEQFF. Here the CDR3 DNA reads TGCGCCAGCAGCTTGGCCGGACAGAACAATGAGCAGTTCTTC.

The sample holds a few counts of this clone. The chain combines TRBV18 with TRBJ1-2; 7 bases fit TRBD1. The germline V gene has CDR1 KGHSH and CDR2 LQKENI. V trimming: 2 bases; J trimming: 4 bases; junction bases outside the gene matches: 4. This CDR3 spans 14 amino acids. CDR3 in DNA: TGTGCCAGCTCACCAGGGACAGCCGTCTATGGCTACACCTTC. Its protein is CASSPGTAVYGYTF.

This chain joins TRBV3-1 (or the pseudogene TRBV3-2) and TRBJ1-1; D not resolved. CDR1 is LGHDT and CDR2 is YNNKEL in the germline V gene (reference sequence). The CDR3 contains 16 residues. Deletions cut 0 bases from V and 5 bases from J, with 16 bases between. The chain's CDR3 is CASSQESGSRGTEAFF. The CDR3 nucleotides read TGTGCCAGCAGCCAAGAGTCGGGGTCTCGGGGAACTGAAGCTTTCTTT.

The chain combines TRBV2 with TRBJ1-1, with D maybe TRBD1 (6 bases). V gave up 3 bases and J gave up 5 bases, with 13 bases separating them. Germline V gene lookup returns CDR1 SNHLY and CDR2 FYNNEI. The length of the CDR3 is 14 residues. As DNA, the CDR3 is TGTGCCAGCAGTGACTGGCAGGGGCAGACTGAAGCTTTCTTT. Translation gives CASSDWQGQTEAFF. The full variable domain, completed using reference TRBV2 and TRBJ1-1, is EPEVTQTPSHQVTQMGQEVILRCVPISNHLYFYWYRQILGQKVEFLVSFYNNEISEKSEIFDDQFSVERPDGSNFTLKIRSTKLEDSAMYFCASSDWQGQTEAFFGQGTRLTVV.

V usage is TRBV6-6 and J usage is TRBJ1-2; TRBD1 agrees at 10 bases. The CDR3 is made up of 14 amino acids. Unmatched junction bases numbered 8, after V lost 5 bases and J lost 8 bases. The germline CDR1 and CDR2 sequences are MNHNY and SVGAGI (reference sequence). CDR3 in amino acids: CASSAWGTGEGYTF. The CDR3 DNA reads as TGTGCCAGCAGTGCCTGGGGGACAGGGGAGGGCTACACCTTC.

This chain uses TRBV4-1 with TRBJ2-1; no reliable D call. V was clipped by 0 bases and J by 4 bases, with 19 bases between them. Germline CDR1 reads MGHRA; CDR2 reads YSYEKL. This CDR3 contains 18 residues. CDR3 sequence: CASSQERSLTVLYNEQFF. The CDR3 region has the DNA TGCGCCAGCAGCCAAGAACGAAGTCTAACGGTCCTTTACAATGAGCAGTTCTTC.

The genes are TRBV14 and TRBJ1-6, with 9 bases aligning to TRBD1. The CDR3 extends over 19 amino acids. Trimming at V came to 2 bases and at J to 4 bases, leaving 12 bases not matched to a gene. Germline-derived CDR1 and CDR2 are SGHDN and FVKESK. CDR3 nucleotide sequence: TGTGCCAGCAGCCAAAGGCCGCCGGGACAGGGACCTTATAATTCACCCCTCCACTTT. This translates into CASSQRPPGQGPYNSPLHF.

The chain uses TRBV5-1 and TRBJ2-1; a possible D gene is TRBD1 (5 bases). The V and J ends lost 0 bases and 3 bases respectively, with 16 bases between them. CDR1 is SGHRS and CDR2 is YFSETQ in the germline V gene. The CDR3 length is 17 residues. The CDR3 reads CASSLALAGPLYNEQFF. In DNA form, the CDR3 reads TGCGCCAGCAGCTTGGCCTTAGCAGGGCCCCTCTACAATGAGCAGTTCTTC. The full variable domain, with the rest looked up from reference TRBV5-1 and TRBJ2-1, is KAGVTQTPRYLIKTRGQQVTLSCSPISGHRSVSWYQQTPGQGLQFLFEYFSETQRNKGNFPGRFSGRQFSNSRSEMNVSTLELGDSALYLCASSLALAGPLYNEQFFGPGTRLTVL.

CDR3 DNA sequence: TGCGCCAGCAGGGCTACAGGTTACGAGCAGTACTTC. This codes for CASRATGYEQYF. V is TRBV5-1 and J is TRBJ2-7, with D perhaps matching TRBD1 (5 bases). The V and J ends lost 5 bases and 4 bases respectively, with 10 bases between them. The CDR3 is made up of 12 amino acids. The germline CDR1 and CDR2 sequences are SGHRS and YFSETQ.

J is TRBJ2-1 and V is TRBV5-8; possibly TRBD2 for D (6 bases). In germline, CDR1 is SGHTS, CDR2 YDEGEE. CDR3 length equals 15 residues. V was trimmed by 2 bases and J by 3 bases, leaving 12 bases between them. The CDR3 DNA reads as TGTGCCAGCAGCTTAGCAGGGAGGCTCTACAATGAGCAGTTCTTC. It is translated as CASSLAGRLYNEQFF.

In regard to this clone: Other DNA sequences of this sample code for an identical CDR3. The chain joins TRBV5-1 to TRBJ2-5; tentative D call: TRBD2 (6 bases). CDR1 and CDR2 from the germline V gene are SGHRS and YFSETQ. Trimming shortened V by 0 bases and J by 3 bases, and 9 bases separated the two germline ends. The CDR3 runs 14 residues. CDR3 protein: CASSLVASEETQYF. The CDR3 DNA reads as TGCGCCAGCAGCTTGGTCGCTAGCGAAGAGACCCAGTACTTC.

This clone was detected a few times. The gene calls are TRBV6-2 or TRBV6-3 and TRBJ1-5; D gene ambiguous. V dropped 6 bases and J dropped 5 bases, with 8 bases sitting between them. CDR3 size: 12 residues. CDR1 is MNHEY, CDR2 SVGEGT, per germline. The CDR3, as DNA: TGTGCCAGCAGATACAGAGATCAGCCCCAGCATTTT. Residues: CASRYRDQPQHF.

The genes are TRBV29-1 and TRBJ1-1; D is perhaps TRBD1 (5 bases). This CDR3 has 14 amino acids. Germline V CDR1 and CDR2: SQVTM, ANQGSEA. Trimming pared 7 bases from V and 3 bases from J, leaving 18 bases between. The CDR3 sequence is CSATRGSGDTEAFF. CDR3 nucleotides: TGCAGCGCTACTCGGGGGAGCGGGGACACTGAAGCTTTCTTT.

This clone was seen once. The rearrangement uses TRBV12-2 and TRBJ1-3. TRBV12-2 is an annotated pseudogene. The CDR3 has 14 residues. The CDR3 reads CASRFALLGNTIYF. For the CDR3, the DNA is TGTGCAAGTCGCTTCGCACTCCTCGGAAACACCATATATTTT.

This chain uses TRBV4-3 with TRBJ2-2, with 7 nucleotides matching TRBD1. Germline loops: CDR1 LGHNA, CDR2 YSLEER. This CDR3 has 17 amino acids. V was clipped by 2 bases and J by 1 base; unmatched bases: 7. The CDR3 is CASSQWVRDRNTGELFF. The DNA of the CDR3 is TGCGCCAGCAGCCAATGGGTCCGGGACAGGAACACCGGGGAGCTGTTTTTT.

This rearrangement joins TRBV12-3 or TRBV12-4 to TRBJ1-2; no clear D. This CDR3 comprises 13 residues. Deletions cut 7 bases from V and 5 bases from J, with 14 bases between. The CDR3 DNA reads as TGTGCCAGCACCCGTGGGAGTAGTTATGGCTACACCTTC. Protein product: CASTRGSSYGYTF.